These 30 T cell receptor beta chains were sequenced from one sample in a study of shared clonotypes between healthy human individuals. Clones were read by immunoSEQ multiplex PCR, and TCRdb kept only the in-frame ones, dropping some. The table records about 660,000 clones, around two thirds of them present only once. The material sequenced was memory CD4+ T cells sorted from blood. Subset reported: CD45RA-negative fraction. The receptors derive from a woman under 40 in good health.

The chain has TRBV5-6 and TRBJ2-2; D unclear. Trimming pared 0 bases from V and 4 bases from J, leaving 7 bases between. Germline V lookup: CDR1 SGHDT, CDR2 YYEEEE. The CDR3 contains 14 residues. The CDR3 reads CASSLGMVTGELFF. CDR3 sequence (DNA): TGTGCCAGCAGCTTGGGAATGGTCACCGGGGAGCTGTTTTTT.

The V gene is TRBV9, the J gene TRBJ1-1; 8 nucleotides align to TRBD1. The V and J ends lost 0 bases and 6 bases, in that order; junction bases with no gene match: 7. The CDR3 sequence is 15 residues long. Germline values: CDR1 SGDLS, CDR2 YYNGEE. The CDR3 region has the DNA TGTGCCAGCAGCGTAGGGGGACAGGCGTCTTCTGAAGCTTTCTTT. Translated: CASSVGGQASSEAFF.

This clone has just a few counts. The chain recombines TRBV6-5 with TRBJ2-7, with no clear D. V lost 9 bases and J 3 bases, leaving 15 bases between the germline ends. Germline V gives CDR1 MNHEY, CDR2 SVGAGI. The CDR3 has 13 amino acids. CDR3 loop: CASTPSARYEQYF. Here the CDR3 DNA reads TGTGCCAGTACTCCCTCCGCCCGCTACGAGCAGTACTTC.

V usage is TRBV7-2 and J usage is TRBJ2-7, with 10 bases matching TRBD2. This CDR3 has 15 residues. The V and J ends lost 2 bases and 2 bases, in that order; junction bases with no gene match: 3. CDR1 is SGHTA, CDR2 FQGNSA, per germline. The chain's CDR3 is CASSLQAGGTYEQYF. The CDR3 DNA follows: TGTGCCAGCAGCTTACAAGCGGGAGGGACCTACGAGCAGTACTTC.

The rearrangement joins TRBV11-1 to TRBJ2-5, with 7 positions matching TRBD2. The CDR3 totals 13 residues. V was clipped by 4 bases and J by 5 bases; unmatched bases: 4. The germline V gene has CDR1 SGHAT and CDR2 FQDESV (reference sequence). The CDR3 nucleotides read TGTGCCAGCAGCTCCGGGGGGTATGAGACCCAGTACTTC. Protein sequence: CASSSGGYETQYF. The variable domain in full, with the rest retrieved from reference TRBV11-1 and TRBJ2-5, is EAEVAQSPRYKITEKSQAVAFWCDPISGHATLYWYRQILGQGPELLVQFQDESVVDDSQLPKDRFSAERLKGVDSTLKIQPAELGDSAMYLCASSSGGYETQYFGPGTRLLVL.

This CDR3 reads CASSLGLAGPSYNEQFF. The CDR3 DNA follows: TGTGCCAGCAGCTTGGGACTAGCGGGGCCTTCCTACAATGAGCAGTTCTTC. The chain combines TRBV11-2 with TRBJ2-1; the match to TRBD2 covers 13 bases. Germline V gene lookup returns CDR1 SGHAT and CDR2 FQNNGV. Trimming removed 3 bases from V and 1 base from J; junction bases left unmatched: 3. This CDR3 region has 17 residues.

Ten or more counts support this clone. The rearrangement joins TRBV11-2 to TRBJ2-3; 10 bases line up with TRBD2. Germline V lookup: CDR1 SGHAT, CDR2 FQNNGV. V lost 0 bases to trimming and J lost 2 bases; unmatched junction nucleotides: 5. This CDR3 comprises 17 residues. Here the CDR3 reads CASSLDGLAGATDTQYF. CDR3 nucleotides: TGTGCCAGCAGCTTAGATGGGCTAGCGGGAGCCACAGATACGCAGTATTTT.

The chain employs TRBV19 and TRBJ2-5; 11 bases align to TRBD2. CDR1 is LNHDA, CDR2 SQIVND, per germline (reference sequence). This CDR3 comprises 15 residues. Trimming took 7 bases from V and 5 from J; bases not matched to a gene: 9. This CDR3 is CASTDSGRAWETQYF. CDR3 sequence (DNA): TGTGCCAGTACGGATAGCGGGAGGGCCTGGGAGACCCAGTACTTC.

This rearrangement joins TRBV28 to TRBJ2-3; 11 bases agree with TRBD1. The CDR3 covers 15 residues. Germline lookup yields CDR1 MDHEN and CDR2 SYDVKM. V gave up 8 bases and J gave up 1 base; unmatched junction bases: 5. CDR3 DNA: TGTGCCAGCCCAGGACAGGGGGCGTGCACAGATACGCAGTATTTT. Translation: CASPGQGACTDTQYF.

The CDR3 is CASSFPSSGKTYEQYF. The CDR3 bases are TGTGCCAGCAGCTTTCCGTCTAGCGGAAAAACCTACGAGCAGTACTTC. V is TRBV7-8 and J is TRBJ2-7; 7 bases agree with TRBD2. Germline V gene lookup returns CDR1 SGHVS and CDR2 FQNEAQ. Trimming took 3 bases from V and 2 from J; bases not matched to a gene: 10. The CDR3 consists of 16 residues.

J is TRBJ1-1 and V is TRBV6-4, with 9 positions matching TRBD1. The CDR3 runs 15 residues. Germline CDR1 is MRHNA and CDR2 is SNTAGT. The V gene end was trimmed by 3 bases and the J gene end by 10 bases; junction bases not matched to a gene: 12. DNA for the CDR3: TGTGCCAGCAGTGATTACCCGGGACAGGGCTACGTAGCTTTCTTT. Protein product: CASSDYPGQGYVAFF.

The V call is TRBV7-2, the J call TRBJ2-7, with no clear D. There are 14 residues in the CDR3. The V end was cut by 5 bases, the J end by 7 bases, with 18 bases between. Per the germline V gene, CDR1 is SGHTA and CDR2 is FQGNSA. This chain's CDR3 is CASSPDHSLGEQYF. In DNA form, the CDR3 reads TGTGCCAGCAGCCCGGACCATTCCTTGGGGGAGCAGTACTTC.

This clone was counted a single time. The rearrangement uses TRBV10-1 and TRBJ1-1; D gene ambiguous. V was clipped by 3 bases and J by 5 bases, with 13 bases between them. This CDR3 spans 14 amino acids. The germline gives CDR1 WNHNN, CDR2 SYGVQD (reference sequence). The CDR3 coding sequence is TGCGCCAGCAGTGATCGGGCAATGGTTACTGAAGCTTTCTTT. It yields the protein CASSDRAMVTEAFF.

The chain recombines TRBV19 with TRBJ1-5; the match to TRBD1 covers 11 bases. The CDR3 covers 15 residues. The germline V gene encodes CDR1 LNHDA and CDR2 SQIVND (reference sequence). The V and J ends lost 7 bases and 2 bases, in that order; junction bases with no gene match: 4. In nucleotides, the CDR3 is TGTGCCAGTACAGGACAGGGGGCTGGCAATCAGCCCCAGCATTTT. The encoded protein is CASTGQGAGNQPQHF.

J is TRBJ1-4 and V is TRBV11-2, with 8 positions matching TRBD1. The CDR3 is 15 amino acids. The J segment lost 7 bases and the V segment lost 5 bases, leaving 9 bases of the junction unmatched. The germline V gene has CDR1 SGHAT and CDR2 FQNNGV. CDR3 sequence: CASSPWTGRGEKLFF. CDR3 DNA sequence: TGTGCCAGCAGCCCTTGGACAGGGAGGGGTGAAAAACTGTTTTTT.

The CDR3 spells CASSSAGLAGADTQYF. The CDR3 DNA reads as TGTGCCAGCAGTTCCGCCGGACTAGCGGGAGCTGATACGCAGTATTTT. V is TRBV28 and J is TRBJ2-3; the match to TRBD2 covers 13 bases. The trim removed 4 bases at V and 6 bases at J, leaving 7 bases unmatched. Germline CDR1 and CDR2: MDHEN and SYDVKM. The CDR3 extends over 16 amino acids.

This clone has a handful of counts. The chain combines TRBV6-1 with TRBJ2-1; D gene uncertain. Germline CDR1 is MNHNS and CDR2 is SASEGT. This CDR3 is 14 amino acids long. V was trimmed by 2 bases and J by 8 bases, leaving 13 bases between them. CDR3 DNA sequence: TGTGCCAGCAGTGAATCATCAAATTCCGATGAGCAGTTCTTC. The encoded protein is CASSESSNSDEQFF.

This clone was seen many times. The rearrangement joins TRBV27 to TRBJ2-7, with D hard to call. The CDR3 is made up of 13 amino acids. V was shortened by 3 bases and J by 2 bases, with 8 bases between the two germline ends. Germline V gene data show CDR1 as MNHEY and CDR2 as SMNVEV (reference sequence). The CDR3, as DNA: TGTGCCAGCAGTTTCAATTTAGCCTACGAGCAGTACTTC. Its protein is CASSFNLAYEQYF.

This clone was seen only a few times. CDR3 protein: CASSPQGDSTEAFF. In DNA form, the CDR3 reads TGTGCCAGCAGCCCCCAGGGGGATTCCACTGAAGCTTTCTTT. This rearrangement joins TRBV11-2 to TRBJ1-1, with 7 nucleotides matching TRBD1. Germline CDR1 is SGHAT and CDR2 is FQNNGV. The V segment lost 5 bases and the J segment 4 bases; nucleotides outside the gene matches: 7. CDR3 size: 14 residues.

At least ten counts were recorded for this clone. The chain recombines TRBV18 with TRBJ2-2; the D call may be TRBD1 or TRBD2 (5 bases each). The CDR3 has 16 residues. V shed 4 bases and J shed 0 bases, with 12 bases lying between them. Germline V gene sequence: CDR1 KGHSH, CDR2 LQKENI. The CDR3 loop is CASSRDGTANTGELFF. The CDR3 DNA is TGTGCCAGCTCACGGGACGGGACGGCGAACACCGGGGAGCTGTTTTTT.

CDR3 bases: TGTGCCAGCAGTGGTCGAGGCGTTTATGGCTACACCTTC. This gives the protein CASSGRGVYGYTF. This chain uses TRBV2 with TRBJ1-2; D not resolved. Trimming removed 4 bases at V and 5 bases at J, with 11 bases between. Germline CDR1 SNHLY, CDR2 FYNNEI. The CDR3 runs 13 residues.

This clone occurred many times. The rearrangement joins TRBV5-1 to TRBJ2-1; TRBD1 might be the D (6 bases). This CDR3 spans 18 amino acids. Germline V gene lookup returns CDR1 SGHRS and CDR2 YFSETQ. The V gene lost 3 bases and the J gene lost 6 bases, with 25 bases spanning the gap. CDR3 sequence: CASSSRGQGGLSRNEQFF. In DNA, the CDR3 is TGCGCCAGCAGCTCCCGGGGACAAGGGGGTTTGTCCCGCAATGAGCAGTTCTTC.

The chain recombines TRBV10-3 with TRBJ1-4; 8 bases line up with TRBD1. CDR3 size: 16 residues. Trimming at V came to 2 bases and at J to 8 bases, leaving 10 bases not matched to a gene. From germline, CDR1 is ENHRY and CDR2 SYGVKD. The chain's CDR3 is CAISEKTTGEEEKLFF. The CDR3 DNA sequence: TGTGCCATCAGTGAGAAGACGACAGGGGAGGAAGAAAAACTGTTTTTT.

The chain has TRBV18 and TRBJ2-7; no firm D call. The V gene's germline CDR1 is KGHSH and CDR2 LQKENI. Trimming shortened V by 2 bases and J by 13 bases, and 6 bases separated the two germline ends. The CDR3 is 9 amino acids. The CDR3 DNA reads as TGTGCCAGCTCACCAGCCTGTTACTTC. Amino acid sequence: CASSPACYF.

This clone was detected many times. V usage is TRBV28 and J usage is TRBJ2-1; 9 bases fit TRBD2. With V trimmed by 5 bases and J by 6 bases, 5 bases remained unmatched. This CDR3 is built from 14 residues. The germline gives CDR1 MDHEN, CDR2 SYDVKM. The CDR3, as DNA: TGTGCCAGCAGTGGGCGGGAGGGCCTCAATGAGCAGTTCTTC. As protein: CASSGREGLNEQFF.

The rearrangement joins TRBV6-6 to TRBJ2-7, with unresolved D. V gave up 3 bases and J gave up 0 bases, with 15 bases separating them. In germline, CDR1 is MNHNY, CDR2 SVGAGI (reference sequence). The CDR3 spans 16 residues. DNA of the CDR3: TGTGCCAGCAGTTATGGGGAACTTCATGGCTCCTACGAGCAGTACTTC. This encodes CASSYGELHGSYEQYF.

V and J are TRBV7-6 and TRBJ2-5, with D uncertain. V gave up 6 bases and J gave up 4 bases, with 12 bases separating them. The CDR3 is 13 residues long. From germline, CDR1 is SGHVS and CDR2 FNYEAQ. DNA of the CDR3: TGTGCCAGCAGTGAAGGATTGAGAGAGACCCAGTACTTC. This gives the protein CASSEGLRETQYF.

The chain has TRBV5-1 and TRBJ1-4; D gene uncertain. The V gene lost 1 base and the J gene lost 8 bases, with 15 bases spanning the gap. Germline CDR1 and CDR2: SGHRS and YFSETQ. CDR3 length: 15 amino acids. The CDR3 spells CASSLYTGEWEKLFF. The CDR3 coding sequence is TGCGCCAGCAGCTTGTATACCGGCGAGTGGGAAAAACTGTTTTTT.

The gene calls are TRBV11-2 and TRBJ2-7, with D possibly being TRBD1 or TRBD2 (6 bases each). V was clipped by 1 base and J by 4 bases, with 11 bases between them. CDR1 and CDR2 (germline): SGHAT, FQNNGV. The CDR3 is 14 amino acids. The DNA of the CDR3 is TGTGCCAGCAGCTTAGTTCCGGGGGCGTACGAGCAGTACTTC. Its translation is CASSLVPGAYEQYF.

The chain combines TRBV6-1 with TRBJ1-1, with TRBD1 matching 11 bases. The CDR3 has 15 residues. Unmatched junction bases numbered 7, after V lost 6 bases and J lost 4 bases. Germline CDR1 is MNHNS and CDR2 is SASEGT. The CDR3 region is CASRKMGQGGTEAFF. As DNA, the CDR3 is TGTGCCAGCAGGAAGATGGGACAGGGGGGCACTGAAGCTTTCTTT.